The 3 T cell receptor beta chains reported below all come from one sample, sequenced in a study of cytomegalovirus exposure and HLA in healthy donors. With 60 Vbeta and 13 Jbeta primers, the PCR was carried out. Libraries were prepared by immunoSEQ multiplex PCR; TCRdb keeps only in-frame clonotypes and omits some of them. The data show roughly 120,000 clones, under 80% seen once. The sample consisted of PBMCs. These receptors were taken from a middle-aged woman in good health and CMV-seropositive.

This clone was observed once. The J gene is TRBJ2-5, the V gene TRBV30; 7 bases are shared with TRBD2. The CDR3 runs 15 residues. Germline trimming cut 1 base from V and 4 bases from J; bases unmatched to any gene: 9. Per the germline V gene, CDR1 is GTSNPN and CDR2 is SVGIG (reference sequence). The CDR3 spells CAWSAAGDGLETQYF. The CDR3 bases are TGTGCCTGGAGTGCGGCGGGAGATGGTTTAGAGACCCAGTACTTC.

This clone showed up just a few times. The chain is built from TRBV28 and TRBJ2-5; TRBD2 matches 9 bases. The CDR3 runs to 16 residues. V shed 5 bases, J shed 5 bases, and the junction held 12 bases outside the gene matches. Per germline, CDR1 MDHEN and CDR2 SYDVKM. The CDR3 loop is CASSGGLASLRETQYF. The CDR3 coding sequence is TGTGCCAGCAGTGGCGGACTAGCGTCCCTGCGGGAGACCCAGTACTTC.

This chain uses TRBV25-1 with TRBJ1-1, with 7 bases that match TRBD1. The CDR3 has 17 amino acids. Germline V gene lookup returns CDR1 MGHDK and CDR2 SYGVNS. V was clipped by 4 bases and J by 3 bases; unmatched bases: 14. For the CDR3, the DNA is TGTGCCAGCAGTGGACGAGAAGCGACAGGGCGGTACACTGAAGCTTTCTTT. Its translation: CASSGREATGRYTEAFF.